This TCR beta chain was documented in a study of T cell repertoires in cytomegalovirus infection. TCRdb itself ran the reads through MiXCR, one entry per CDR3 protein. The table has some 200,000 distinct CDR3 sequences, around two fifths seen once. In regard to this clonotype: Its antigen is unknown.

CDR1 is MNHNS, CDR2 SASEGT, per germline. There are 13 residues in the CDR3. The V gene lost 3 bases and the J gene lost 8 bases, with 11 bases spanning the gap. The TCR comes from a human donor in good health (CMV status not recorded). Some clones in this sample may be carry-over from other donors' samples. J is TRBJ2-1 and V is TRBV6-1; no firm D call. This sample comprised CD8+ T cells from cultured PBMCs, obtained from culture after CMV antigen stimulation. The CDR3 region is CASSESPIDEQFF. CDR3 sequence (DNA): TGTGCCAGCAGTGAGTCCCCTATCGATGAGCAGTTCTTC.